The TCR beta chain described here comes from a study of T cells after yellow fever vaccination. Looking at the study overall: Preparation of the low-cell-number fractions used SMART-Seq v4 Ultra Low Input. Broader study findings: Some clonotypes were seen in both the CD4 and the CD8 compartments. These made up a small share and likely arose from convergent recombination. Booster samples showed a return of most primary-vaccination clones (roughly 96% CD4, about 88% CD8).

As regards this clonotype: Its antigen is unknown.

Template switching by 5'RACE produced TCR cDNA, adding a universal primer site and UMIs. TCRdb used MiXCR to reprocess the 5' RACE reads, holding one entry per CDR3 protein. This sample yields hundreds of thousands of distinct CDR3 sequences, of which 7.5% to 9% are seen a single time; approximately 19% belongs to the top ten. CDR3 length equals 16 residues. Germline V gene data show CDR1 as SGHDN and CDR2 as FVKESK. V dropped 0 bases and J dropped 7 bases, with 13 bases sitting between them. The rearrangement uses TRBV14 and TRBJ1-6; no firm D call. This receptor was identified in a man aged 18-30 years who received the YFV17D yellow fever vaccine. Here the sequenced sample was PBMCs, taken on the day of the first yellow fever vaccination. The CDR3 bases are TGTGCCAGCAGCCAAGATTCCTGGGTCGGAAATTCACCCCTCCACTTT. The encoded protein is CASSQDSWVGNSPLHF.